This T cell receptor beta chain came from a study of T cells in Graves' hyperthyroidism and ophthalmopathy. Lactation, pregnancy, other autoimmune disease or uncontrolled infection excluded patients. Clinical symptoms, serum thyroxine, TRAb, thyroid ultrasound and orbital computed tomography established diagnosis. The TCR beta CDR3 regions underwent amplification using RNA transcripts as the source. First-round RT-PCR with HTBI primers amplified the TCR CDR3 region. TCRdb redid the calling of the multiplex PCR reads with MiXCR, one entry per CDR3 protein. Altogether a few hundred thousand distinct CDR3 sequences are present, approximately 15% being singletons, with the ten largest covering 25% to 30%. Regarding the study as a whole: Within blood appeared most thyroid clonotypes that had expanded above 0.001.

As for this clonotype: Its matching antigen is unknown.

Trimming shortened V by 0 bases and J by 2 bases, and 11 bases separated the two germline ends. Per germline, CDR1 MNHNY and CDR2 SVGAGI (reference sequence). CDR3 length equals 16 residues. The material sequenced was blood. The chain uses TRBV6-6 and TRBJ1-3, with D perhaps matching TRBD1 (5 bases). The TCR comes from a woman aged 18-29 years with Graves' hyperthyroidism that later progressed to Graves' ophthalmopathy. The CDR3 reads CASSYSGGIAGNTIYF. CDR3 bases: TGTGCCAGCAGTTACTCGGGGGGGATAGCTGGAAACACCATATATTTT.